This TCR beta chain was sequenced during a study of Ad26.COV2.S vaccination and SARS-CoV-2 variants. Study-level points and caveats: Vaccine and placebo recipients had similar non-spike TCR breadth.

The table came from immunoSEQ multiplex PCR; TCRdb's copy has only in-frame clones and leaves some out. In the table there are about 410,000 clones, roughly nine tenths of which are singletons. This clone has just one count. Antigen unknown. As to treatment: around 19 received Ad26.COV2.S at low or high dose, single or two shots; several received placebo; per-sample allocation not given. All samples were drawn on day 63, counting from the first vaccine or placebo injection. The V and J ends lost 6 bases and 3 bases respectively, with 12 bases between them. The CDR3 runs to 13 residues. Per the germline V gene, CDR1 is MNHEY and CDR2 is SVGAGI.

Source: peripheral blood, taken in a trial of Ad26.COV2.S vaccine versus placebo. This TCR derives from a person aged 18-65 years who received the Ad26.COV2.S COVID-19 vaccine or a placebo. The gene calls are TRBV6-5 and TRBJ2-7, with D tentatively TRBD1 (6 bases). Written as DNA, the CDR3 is TGTGCCAGCAGCTCCCAGGACAGCTACGAGCAGTACTTC. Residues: CASSSQDSYEQYF.